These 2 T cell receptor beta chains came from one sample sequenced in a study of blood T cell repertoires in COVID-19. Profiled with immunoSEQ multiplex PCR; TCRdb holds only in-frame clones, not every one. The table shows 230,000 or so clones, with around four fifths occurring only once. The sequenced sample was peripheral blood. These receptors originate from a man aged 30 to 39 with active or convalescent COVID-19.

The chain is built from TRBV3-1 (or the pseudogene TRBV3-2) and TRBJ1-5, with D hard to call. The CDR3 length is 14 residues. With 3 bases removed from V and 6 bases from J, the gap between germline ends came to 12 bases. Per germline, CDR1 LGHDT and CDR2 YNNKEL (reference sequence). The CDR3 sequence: CASSQEFQGQPQHF. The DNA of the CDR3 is TGTGCCAGCAGCCAGGAGTTTCAAGGTCAGCCCCAGCATTTT.

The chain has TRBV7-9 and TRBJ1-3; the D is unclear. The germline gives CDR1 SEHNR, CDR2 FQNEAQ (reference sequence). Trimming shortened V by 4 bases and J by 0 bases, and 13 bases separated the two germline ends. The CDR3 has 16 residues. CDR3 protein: CASSSAGVHSGNTIYF. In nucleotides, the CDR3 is TGTGCCAGCAGCTCTGCCGGGGTACACTCTGGAAACACCATATATTTT.